This entry lists 25 T cell receptor beta chains sequenced from one sample in a study of naive and memory T cell subsets (dated by TCRdb to the late 2010s). Library preparation was by UMI-ligation and nested PCR. TCRdb names Illumina MiSeq as the instrument used. The beta constant-region primer was an equimolar mix of two oligonucleotides covering both TRBC1 and TRBC2. The ligated cDNA went through four rounds of PCR with nested alpha and beta constant-region primers together with the SP2 primer. The public reads were run again by TCRdb, first through fastp at Q25 and then through MiXCR, and only productive beta chains were kept. Rows merge per CDR3 protein into single entries with the most common DNA and genes. The sample yields 120,000 or so distinct CDR3 sequences; approximately 37% were counted once. The ten largest clonotypes hold approximately 0.87% of the sample. Source material: central memory CD4+ T cells from blood. The meaning of the sample's cell subset or site label: central memory, CD45RA- CD27+. Receptors originate from a human donor in good health.

This chain joins TRBV7-9 and TRBJ2-7; TRBD2 aligns across 8 bases. CDR1 is SEHNR and CDR2 is FQNEAQ in the germline V gene (reference sequence). There are 15 residues in the CDR3. Unmatched junction bases numbered 5, after V lost 1 base and J lost 3 bases. The CDR3 protein is CASSLGLARNYEQYF. The CDR3 nucleotides are TGTGCCAGCAGCTTAGGACTAGCGAGGAACTACGAGCAGTACTTC.

The sample holds one count of this clonotype. The chain employs TRBV28 and TRBJ2-1, with 8 bases aligning to TRBD1. This CDR3 spans 15 amino acids. Germline V gene data show CDR1 as MDHEN and CDR2 as SYDVKM. V shed 6 bases and J 10 bases; nucleotides not matched to a gene: 14. CDR3 nucleotide sequence: TGTGCCAGCAGCAAAGGACAGGGTAGAGTTCTAGAGCAGTTCTTC. This sequence encodes CASSKGQGRVLEQFF.

The rearrangement joins TRBV5-5 to TRBJ2-7; 13 bases map to TRBD2. V lost 4 bases, J lost 2 bases, and 3 bases stayed unmatched. The length of the CDR3 is 15 residues. The germline V gene has CDR1 SGHKS and CDR2 YYEKEE (reference sequence). This CDR3 is CASSATSGRAYEQYF. CDR3 coding DNA: TGTGCCAGCAGCGCCACTAGCGGGAGGGCCTACGAGCAGTACTTC.

This clonotype was counted a few times. This chain links TRBV15 with TRBJ2-1, with D possibly TRBD1 on 7 matching bases. The CDR3 is made up of 16 amino acids. Germline CDR1 and CDR2: LNHNV and YYDKDF (reference sequence). Trimming cost V 3 bases and J 10 bases, with 22 bases left between them. The DNA of the CDR3 is TGTGCCACCAGCAGTACCGGGACTCACTTCAGGGGGGAGCAGTTCTTC. This gives the protein CATSSTGTHFRGEQFF.

V gene TRBV7-9 combines with J gene TRBJ2-5; 11 positions match TRBD1. The CDR3 totals 15 residues. The germline V gene has CDR1 SEHNR and CDR2 FQNEAQ (reference sequence). J was trimmed by 2 bases and V by 10 bases; bases with no gene match: 9. The CDR3 protein is CAINRDRGLQETQYF. As DNA, the CDR3 is TGTGCCATCAACCGGGACAGGGGGTTGCAAGAGACCCAGTACTTC.

This clonotype occurred many times. The chain is built from TRBV7-2 and TRBJ1-2; TRBD1 agrees at 7 bases. CDR1 is SGHTA, CDR2 FQGNSA, per germline. V was clipped by 4 bases and J by 5 bases; unmatched bases: 10. There are 15 residues in the CDR3. The CDR3 bases are TGTGCCAGCAGCTCTCGCCGGGACAGAGATTATGGCTACACCTTC. Protein sequence: CASSSRRDRDYGYTF. The full variable domain, in which reference TRBV7-2 and TRBJ1-2 provide the parts outside the CDR3, is GAGVSQSPSNKVTEKGKDVELRCDPISGHTALYWYRQSLGQGLEFLIYFQGNSAPDKSGLPSDRFSAERTGGSVSTLTIQRTQQEDSAVYLCASSSRRDRDYGYTFGSGTRLTVV.

The chain recombines TRBV6-5 with TRBJ1-6; 7 nucleotides match TRBD1. This CDR3 is 13 amino acids long. V dropped 8 bases and J dropped 6; count of bases not matched to a gene: 4. Germline CDR1 is MNHEY and CDR2 is SVGAGI. CDR3 loop: CASGGGTNSPLHF. DNA for the CDR3: TGTGCCAGCGGAGGGGGCACTAATTCACCCCTCCACTTT.

This clonotype has a handful of counts. The V gene is TRBV5-1, the J gene TRBJ1-2, with 9 bases aligning to TRBD1. Trimming took 0 bases from V and 2 from J; bases not matched to a gene: 5. The CDR3 consists of 16 residues. Germline loops: CDR1 SGHRS, CDR2 YFSETQ. The CDR3 region is CASSLGFGQGNYGYTF. CDR3 DNA: TGCGCCAGCAGCTTGGGATTCGGACAGGGGAACTATGGCTACACCTTC.

The rearrangement joins TRBV3-1 to TRBJ2-3, with 9 positions matching TRBD2. Unmatched junction bases numbered 8, after V lost 4 bases and J lost 6 bases. Germline CDR1 LGHDT, CDR2 YNNKEL (reference sequence). The CDR3 extends over 15 amino acids. The CDR3: CASSPFGSGSDTQYF. In DNA, the CDR3 is TGTGCCAGCAGCCCCTTCGGTAGCGGGAGTGATACGCAGTATTTT.

This clonotype showed up just a few times. The rearrangement joins TRBV11-2 to TRBJ2-3; D is perhaps TRBD1 (6 bases). From germline, CDR1 is SGHAT and CDR2 FQNNGV. This CDR3 is 14 amino acids long. The V gene lost 5 bases and the J gene lost 4 bases, with 13 bases spanning the gap. CDR3 in DNA: TGTGCCAGCAGCCCAGGGGTCGGACCAGATACGCAGTATTTT. Its protein is CASSPGVGPDTQYF.

This clonotype has a handful of counts. The limits of the CDR3 on the DNA are not certain, so only TCRdb's listed CDR3 is given. CDR3 residues: CASSSSTSGGLRNTQYF. The chain links TRBV28 to TRBJ2-3; TRBD2, the D gene given by the table, was not confirmed from the DNA. With termini counted, the CDR3 has 17 amino acids. Germline lookup yields CDR1 MDHEN and CDR2 SYDVKM.

There are many counts of this clonotype. The V call is TRBV18, the J call TRBJ1-4, with D possibly matching TRBD1 (5 bases). Germline V gene data show CDR1 as KGHSH and CDR2 as LQKENI. Trimming took 1 base from V and 7 from J, leaving 16 bases between them. The CDR3 consists of 16 residues. The CDR3 coding sequence is TGTGCCAGCTCACCACGAGGGCCGCCGGGGGGTGAAAAACTGTTTTTT. Translation gives CASSPRGPPGGEKLFF. Drawing the rest from reference TRBV18 and TRBJ1-4, the complete variable domain is NAGVMQNPRHLVRRRGQEARLRCSPMKGHSHVYWYRQLPEEGLKFMVYLQKENIIDESGMPKERFSAEFPKEGPSILRIQQVVRGDSAAYFCASSPRGPPGGEKLFFGSGTQLSVL.

The chain carries TRBV29-1 and TRBJ1-2, with TRBD1 matching 7 bases. V lost 6 bases to trimming and J lost 2 bases; unmatched junction nucleotides: 6. This CDR3 has 13 amino acids. CDR1 is SQVTM and CDR2 is ANQGSEA in the germline V gene. The CDR3 DNA is TGCAGCGTCCGTTTACAGGGGAACTATGGCTACACCTTC. The encoded protein is CSVRLQGNYGYTF.

The J gene is TRBJ2-7, the V gene TRBV27; D perhaps matches TRBD1 (5 bases). V was shortened by 6 bases and J by 0 bases, with 12 bases between the two germline ends. This CDR3 is 14 amino acids long. CDR1 MNHEY and CDR2 SMNVEV come from the germline V gene (reference sequence). This chain's CDR3 is CASRRTGASYEQYF. In DNA, the CDR3 is TGTGCCAGCAGACGAACTGGGGCCTCCTACGAGCAGTACTTC.

The V gene is TRBV5-1, the J gene TRBJ2-7, with TRBD2 matching 10 bases. The CDR3 runs to 16 residues. J gave up 3 bases and V 6 bases, and 12 bases lay outside the gene matches. CDR1 and CDR2 (germline): SGHRS, YFSETQ. CDR3: CASMKGPSGSSYEQYF. Here the CDR3 DNA reads TGCGCCAGCATGAAGGGACCTAGCGGGAGTAGCTACGAGCAGTACTTC.

V gene TRBV12-3 or TRBV12-4 combines with J gene TRBJ2-1; TRBD1 aligns across 11 bases. The CDR3 contains 16 residues. V was clipped by 6 bases and J by 9 bases; unmatched bases: 13. The CDR3 region is CASSLWGTGGKLEQFF. The CDR3 DNA reads TGTGCCAGCAGCCTATGGGGGACAGGGGGGAAGCTTGAGCAGTTCTTC.

V is TRBV4-2 and J is TRBJ2-5; D gene unclear. The CDR3 runs to 14 residues. The germline V and J ends were trimmed by 0 bases and 4 bases, with 9 bases remaining between them. Germline loops: CDR1 LGHNA, CDR2 YNFKEQ. The chain's CDR3 is CASSQEKWGETQYF. CDR3 sequence (DNA): TGTGCCAGCAGCCAAGAGAAATGGGGAGAGACCCAGTACTTC.

J is TRBJ2-3 and V is TRBV7-9; D may be TRBD2 (5 bases). Germline V gene data show CDR1 as SEHNR and CDR2 as FQNEAQ (reference sequence). V lost 4 bases to trimming and J lost 6 bases, with 14 bases between them. This CDR3 spans 14 amino acids. The CDR3 DNA follows: TGTGCCAGCAGCTATTGGACTGTCCCCGATACGCAGTATTTT. This translates into CASSYWTVPDTQYF.

Only a few counts were recorded for this clonotype. The chain uses TRBV7-2 and TRBJ1-4, with no clear D. Germline CDR1 and CDR2: SGHTA and FQGNSA. Between the trimmed V and J ends, which lost 5 bases and 5 bases, there was a span of 9 bases. The CDR3 is made up of 13 amino acids. The CDR3 bases are TGTGCCAGCAGCCCCGACCAGAATGAAAAACTGTTTTTT. Translated, it gives CASSPDQNEKLFF.

V and J are TRBV12-3 or TRBV12-4 and TRBJ1-4; 8 nucleotides line up with TRBD1. With V trimmed by 6 bases and J by 7 bases, 4 bases remained unmatched. The CDR3 has 13 residues. The CDR3 sequence is CASSRGLGEKLFF. The CDR3 bases are TGTGCCAGCAGCAGGGGGCTGGGTGAAAAACTGTTTTTT.

The chain is built from TRBV6-1 and TRBJ2-1, with D perhaps TRBD1 (6 bases). V was cut by 5 bases and J by 10 bases, with 12 bases left in between. The V gene's germline CDR1 is MNHNS and CDR2 SASEGT. This CDR3 region has 12 residues. The CDR3 here is CASSYTGGEQFF. The CDR3 coding sequence is TGTGCCAGCAGTTACACTGGGGGCGAGCAGTTCTTC.

This clonotype was detected only a few times. The V and J genes are TRBV2 and TRBJ2-1; the D gene could be TRBD1 or TRBD2 (6 bases each). This CDR3 contains 15 residues. V was cut by 4 bases and J by 7 bases, with 17 bases left in between. Germline CDR1 SNHLY, CDR2 FYNNEI. In nucleotides, the CDR3 is TGTGCCAGCAGTGGTACGGCGGGAAGGGGGAATGAGCAGTTCTTC. It translates to CASSGTAGRGNEQFF.

The chain couples TRBV15 to TRBJ2-3, with D possibly matching TRBD2 (6 bases). This CDR3 has 14 amino acids. V lost 0 bases to trimming and J lost 10 bases, with 14 bases between them. The germline gives CDR1 LNHNV, CDR2 YYDKDF (reference sequence). The CDR3 spells CATSRDGGKGAQYF. In DNA form, the CDR3 reads TGTGCCACCAGCAGAGATGGAGGGAAGGGCGCGCAGTATTTT. Combining the CDR3 with reference TRBV15 and TRBJ2-3 gives the whole variable domain DAMVIQNPRYQVTQFGKPVTLSCSQTLNHNVMYWYQQKSSQAPKLLFHYYDKDFNNEADTPDNFQSRRPNTSFCFLDIRSPGLGDTAMYLCATSRDGGKGAQYFGPGTRLTVL.

The chain joins TRBV20-1 to TRBJ2-7; 12 bases are a match to TRBD2. This CDR3 has 13 amino acids. Trimming took 5 bases from V and 6 from J; bases not matched to a gene: 5. From germline, CDR1 is DFQATT and CDR2 SNEGSKA (reference sequence). CDR3 in amino acids: CSALGLAGSEQYF. CDR3 DNA: TGCAGTGCTCTAGGACTAGCGGGAAGCGAGCAGTACTTC.

CDR3 region: CSARSENTGELFF. The CDR3 region has the DNA TGCAGTGCTAGAAGCGAGAACACCGGGGAGCTGTTTTTT. The rearrangement uses TRBV20-1 and TRBJ2-2; D not certain. This CDR3 has 13 residues. Per the germline V gene, CDR1 is DFQATT and CDR2 is SNEGSKA (reference sequence). V was clipped by 2 bases and J by 1 base, with 5 bases between them.